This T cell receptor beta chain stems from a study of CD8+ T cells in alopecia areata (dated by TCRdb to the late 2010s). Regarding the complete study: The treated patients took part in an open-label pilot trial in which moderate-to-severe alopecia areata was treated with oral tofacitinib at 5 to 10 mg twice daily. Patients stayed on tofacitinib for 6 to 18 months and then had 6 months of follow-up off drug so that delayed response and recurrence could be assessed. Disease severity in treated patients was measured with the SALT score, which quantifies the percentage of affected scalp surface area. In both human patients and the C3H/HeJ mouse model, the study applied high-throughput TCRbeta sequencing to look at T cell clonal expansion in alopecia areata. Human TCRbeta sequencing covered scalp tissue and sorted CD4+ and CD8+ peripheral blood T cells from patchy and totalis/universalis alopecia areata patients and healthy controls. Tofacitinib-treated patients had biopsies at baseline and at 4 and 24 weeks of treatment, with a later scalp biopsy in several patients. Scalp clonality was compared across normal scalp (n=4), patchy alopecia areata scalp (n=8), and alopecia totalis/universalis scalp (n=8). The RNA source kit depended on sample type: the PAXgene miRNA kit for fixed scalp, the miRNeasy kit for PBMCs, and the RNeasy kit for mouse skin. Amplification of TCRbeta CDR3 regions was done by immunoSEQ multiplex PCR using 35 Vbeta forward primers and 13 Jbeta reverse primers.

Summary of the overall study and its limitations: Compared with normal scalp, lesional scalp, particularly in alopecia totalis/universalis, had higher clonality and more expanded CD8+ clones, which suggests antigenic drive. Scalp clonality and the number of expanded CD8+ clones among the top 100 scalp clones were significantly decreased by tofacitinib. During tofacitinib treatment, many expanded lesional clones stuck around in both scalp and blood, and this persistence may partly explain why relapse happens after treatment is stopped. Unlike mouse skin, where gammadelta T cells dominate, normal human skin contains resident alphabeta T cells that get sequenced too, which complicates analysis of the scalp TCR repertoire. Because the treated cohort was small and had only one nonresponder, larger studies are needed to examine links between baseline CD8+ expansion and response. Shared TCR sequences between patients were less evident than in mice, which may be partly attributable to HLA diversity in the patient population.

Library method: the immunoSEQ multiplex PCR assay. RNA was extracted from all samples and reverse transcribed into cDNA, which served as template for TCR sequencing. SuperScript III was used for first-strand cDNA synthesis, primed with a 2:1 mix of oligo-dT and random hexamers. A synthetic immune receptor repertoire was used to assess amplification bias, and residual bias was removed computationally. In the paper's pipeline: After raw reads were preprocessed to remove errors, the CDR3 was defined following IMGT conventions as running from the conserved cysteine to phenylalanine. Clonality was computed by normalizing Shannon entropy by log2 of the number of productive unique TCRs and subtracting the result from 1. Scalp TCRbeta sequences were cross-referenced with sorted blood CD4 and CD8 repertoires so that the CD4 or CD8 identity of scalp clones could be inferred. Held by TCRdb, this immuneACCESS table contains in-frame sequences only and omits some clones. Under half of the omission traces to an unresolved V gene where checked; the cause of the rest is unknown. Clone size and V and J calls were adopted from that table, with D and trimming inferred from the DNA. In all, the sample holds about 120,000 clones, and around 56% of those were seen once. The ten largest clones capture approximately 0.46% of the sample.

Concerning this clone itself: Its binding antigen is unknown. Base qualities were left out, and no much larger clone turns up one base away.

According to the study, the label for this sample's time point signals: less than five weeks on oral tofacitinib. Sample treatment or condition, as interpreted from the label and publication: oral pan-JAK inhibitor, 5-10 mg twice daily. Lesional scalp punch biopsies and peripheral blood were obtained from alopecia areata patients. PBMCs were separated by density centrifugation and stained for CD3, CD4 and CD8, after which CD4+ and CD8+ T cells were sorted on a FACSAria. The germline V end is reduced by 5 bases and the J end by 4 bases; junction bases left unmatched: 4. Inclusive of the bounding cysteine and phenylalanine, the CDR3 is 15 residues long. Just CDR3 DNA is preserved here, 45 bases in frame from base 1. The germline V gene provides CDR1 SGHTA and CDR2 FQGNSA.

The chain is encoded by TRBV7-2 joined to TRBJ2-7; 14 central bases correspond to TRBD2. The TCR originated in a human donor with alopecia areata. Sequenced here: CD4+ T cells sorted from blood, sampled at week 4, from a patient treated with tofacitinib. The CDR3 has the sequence CASSPGLAGGYEQYF. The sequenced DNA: TGTGCCAGCAGCCCCGGACTAGCGGGGGGATACGAGCAGTACTTC.